This T cell receptor (beta chain) was captured by sequencing in a study of T cell responses to AZD1222 COVID-19 vaccine. With regard to this clone: The antigen remains undetermined.

Study-level findings and limits: Only after the peak T cell response were repertoires sampled. In a largely white British group with more females than males, clonal diversity was possibly underestimated.

Only in-frame clones appear in the TCRdb table, and some are missing; sequencing was by immunoSEQ multiplex PCR. The table has around 83,000 clones, less than 95% seen once; the top ten hold less than 6%. Germline CDR1 MGHRA, CDR2 YSYEKL. The V end lost 0 bases, the J end lost 5 bases, and 13 bases lay between the germline ends. This CDR3 contains 15 residues. Pooling covered second doses at about 4 or about 12 weeks. The source is an adult who received the AZD1222 COVID-19 vaccine. This rearrangement joins TRBV4-1 to TRBJ1-2, with unresolved D. This specimen consisted of peripheral blood, obtained 28 days after the second AZD1222 dose. DNA of the CDR3: TGCGCCAGCAGCCAAGAATCCGCCGAGGCGTATGGCTACACCTTC. Residues: CASSQESAEAYGYTF.